This TCR beta chain is from a study of shared clonotypes between healthy human individuals. Study observations and caveats: Enrolling few donors narrowed the genetic and exposure-history diversity that was represented. It was only blood that was sampled, and tissue repertoires likely differ.

A remark on this clone: The antigen is not known.

The deep-level immunoSEQ assay was used. Ten immunoSEQ deep assay plates served to sequence unsorted PBMC DNA. Only in-frame clones appear in the TCRdb table, and some are missing; sequencing was by immunoSEQ multiplex PCR. Of 500,000 to 650,000 clones in the sample, around 76% were seen once. The sequence was obtained from a woman between 40 and 50 years old in good health. Some clones in this sample may be carry-over from other donors' samples. The material sequenced was PBMCs.

CDR3 DNA sequence: TGCAGTGCACATCGAAGCAATGAGCAGTTCTTC. Encoded protein: CSAHRSNEQFF. This rearrangement joins TRBV20-1 to TRBJ2-1; D not certain. Trimming removed 6 bases at V and 6 bases at J, with 9 bases between. From germline, CDR1 is DFQATT and CDR2 SNEGSKA (reference sequence). The CDR3 consists of 11 residues.